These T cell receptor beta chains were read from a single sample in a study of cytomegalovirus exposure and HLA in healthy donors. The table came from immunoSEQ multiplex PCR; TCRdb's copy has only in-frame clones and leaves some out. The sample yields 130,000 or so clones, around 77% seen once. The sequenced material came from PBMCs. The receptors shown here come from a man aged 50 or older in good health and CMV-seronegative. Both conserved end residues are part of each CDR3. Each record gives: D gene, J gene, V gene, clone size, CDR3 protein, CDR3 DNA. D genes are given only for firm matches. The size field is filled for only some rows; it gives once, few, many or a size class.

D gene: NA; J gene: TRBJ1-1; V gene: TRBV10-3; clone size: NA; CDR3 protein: CAISESVLGGVGTEAFF; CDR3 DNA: TGTGCCATCAGTGAGTCGGTCCTGGGAGGGGTCGGCACTGAAGCTTTCTTT
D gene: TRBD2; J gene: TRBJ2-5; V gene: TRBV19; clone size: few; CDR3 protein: CASSIVGGSVGETQYF; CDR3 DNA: TGTGCCAGTAGTATAGTCGGGGGGTCGGTGGGAGAGACCCAGTACTTC
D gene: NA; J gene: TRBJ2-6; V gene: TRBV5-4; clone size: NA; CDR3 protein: CASRPGGADGTGANVLTF; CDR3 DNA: TGTGCCAGCAGGCCCGGGGGTGCGGACGGGACTGGGGCCAACGTCCTGACTTTC
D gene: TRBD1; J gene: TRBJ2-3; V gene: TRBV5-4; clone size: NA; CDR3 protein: CASNLVGTGPLTDTQYF; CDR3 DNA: TGTGCCAGCAACCTTGTTGGGACAGGGCCCCTCACAGATACGCAGTATTTT
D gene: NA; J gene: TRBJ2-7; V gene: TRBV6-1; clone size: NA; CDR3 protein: CASSDAGSYEQYF; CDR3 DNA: TGTGCCAGCAGTGACGCGGGGTCCTACGAGCAGTACTTC
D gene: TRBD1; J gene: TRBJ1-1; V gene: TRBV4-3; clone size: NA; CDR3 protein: CASSQTGGVTEAFF; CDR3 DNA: TGCGCCAGCAGCCAGACAGGGGGTGTCACTGAAGCTTTCTTT
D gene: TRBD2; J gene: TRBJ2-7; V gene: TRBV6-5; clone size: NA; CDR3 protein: CASTKLAGDEQYF; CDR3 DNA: TGTGCCAGCACCAAACTAGCGGGAGACGAGCAGTACTTC
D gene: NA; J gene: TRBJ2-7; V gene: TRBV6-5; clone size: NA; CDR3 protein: CASRETGSYEQYF; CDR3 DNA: TGTGCCAGCAGAGAGACTGGGTCCTACGAGCAGTACTTC
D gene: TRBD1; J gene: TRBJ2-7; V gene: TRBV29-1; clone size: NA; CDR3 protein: CSVVIQGATYEQYF; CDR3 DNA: TGCAGCGTTGTGATTCAGGGGGCGACCTACGAGCAGTACTTC
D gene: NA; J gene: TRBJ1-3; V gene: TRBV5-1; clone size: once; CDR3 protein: CASSPSPQPGTIYF; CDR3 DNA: TGCGCCAGCAGCCCAAGTCCTCAGCCGGGCACCATATATTTT
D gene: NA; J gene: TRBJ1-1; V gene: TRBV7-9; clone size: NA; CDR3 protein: CASSFRQGTNTEAFF; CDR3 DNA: TGTGCCAGCAGCTTCCGGCAGGGGACGAACACTGAAGCTTTCTTT
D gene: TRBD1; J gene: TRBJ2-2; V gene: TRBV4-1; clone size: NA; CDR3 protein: CASSHRTGGGTGELFF; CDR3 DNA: TGCGCCAGCAGCCACAGGACAGGGGGTGGCACCGGGGAGCTGTTTTTT